Following are 23 T cell receptor beta chains from one sample sequenced in a study of blood T cell repertoires in COVID-19. Generated by immunoSEQ multiplex PCR, the TCRdb table keeps only in-frame clones and is missing some. The table records roughly 360,000 clones, more than 65% of them present only once. Sample: peripheral blood. Receptors originate from a human donor with acute or convalescent COVID-19. The donor label of this sample is uncertain.

The V gene is TRBV27, the J gene TRBJ2-1; TRBD2 is a possible D gene (6 bases). Trimming pared 3 bases from V and 3 bases from J, leaving 9 bases between. This CDR3 has 14 amino acids. The germline gives CDR1 MNHEY, CDR2 SMNVEV (reference sequence). The CDR3 loop reads CASSFGSGYNEQFF. CDR3 nucleotide sequence: TGTGCCAGCAGTTTCGGGAGTGGCTACAATGAGCAGTTCTTC.

The chain uses TRBV7-8 and TRBJ1-4; the match to TRBD1 covers 7 bases. The CDR3 runs 14 residues. CDR1 and CDR2 from the germline V gene are SGHVS and FQNEAQ. After removal of 3 bases from V and 8 bases from J, the junction contained 6 bases not matched to a gene. The CDR3 is CASSFSQGSEKLFF. CDR3 sequence (DNA): TGTGCCAGCAGCTTTTCACAGGGGTCGGAAAAACTGTTTTTT. Based on the CDR3 plus reference TRBV7-8 and TRBJ1-4, the full variable domain is GAGVSQSPRYKVAKRGQDVALRCDPISGHVSLFWYQQALGQGPEFLTYFQNEAQLDKSGLPSDRFFAERPEGSVSTLKIQRTQQEDSAVYLCASSFSQGSEKLFFGSGTQLSVL.

On this clone itself: Just one base apart from a much larger clone, this may be a read error. The chain carries TRBV7-7 and TRBJ2-2; D is undetermined. This CDR3 contains 13 residues. Germline lookup yields CDR1 SSHAT and CDR2 FNYEAQ (reference sequence). V lost 2 bases and J 2 bases, leaving 3 bases between the germline ends. CDR3 protein: CASSLTNTGELFF. CDR3 nucleotides: TGTGCCAGCAGCTTAACTAACACCGGGGAGCTGTTTTTT.

This CDR3 is CASSTGLAGARSTDTQYF. CDR3 DNA sequence: TGTGCCAGTAGTACGGGACTAGCGGGAGCCAGGAGCACAGATACGCAGTATTTT. The chain links TRBV19 to TRBJ2-3, with 14 nucleotides matching TRBD2. This CDR3 has 18 residues. Per the germline V gene, CDR1 is LNHDA and CDR2 is SQIVND (reference sequence). With 4 bases clipped from V and 0 bases from J, the junction kept 6 bases outside the gene matches.

The rearrangement uses TRBV6-5 and TRBJ2-7; D is possibly TRBD2 (6 bases). The CDR3 contains 13 residues. Germline-derived CDR1 and CDR2 are MNHEY and SVGAGI. V was trimmed by 5 bases and J by 6 bases, leaving 14 bases between them. CDR3 residues: CASSPGPGGEQYF. DNA for the CDR3: TGTGCCAGCAGTCCCGGGCCCGGGGGCGAGCAGTACTTC.

The chain is built from TRBV10-2 and TRBJ2-7, with TRBD2 identical over 12 bases. The CDR3 runs 15 residues. Germline CDR1 WSHSY, CDR2 SAAADI. The V and J ends lost 4 bases and 2 bases, in that order; junction bases with no gene match: 3. CDR3 amino acids: CASSALAGGTYEQYF. DNA for the CDR3: TGCGCCAGCAGTGCACTAGCGGGAGGAACCTACGAGCAGTACTTC.

This sequence joins TRBV10-2 and TRBJ2-2; TRBD2 matches 13 bases. The V segment lost 5 bases and the J segment 0 bases; nucleotides outside the gene matches: 3. The germline CDR1 and CDR2 sequences are WSHSY and SAAADI. This CDR3 comprises 17 residues. The CDR3 reads CASSRTSGSANTGELFF. The CDR3, as DNA: TGCGCCAGCAGTAGGACTAGCGGGAGCGCGAACACCGGGGAGCTGTTTTTT.

This sequence joins TRBV2 and TRBJ2-1; D might be TRBD1 (6 bases). The CDR3 covers 13 residues. Looked up from germline, CDR1 is SNHLY and CDR2 is FYNNEI. Trimming cost V 8 bases and J 4 bases, with 12 bases left between them. The CDR3 spells CASSLQGYNEQFF. The CDR3 DNA reads as TGTGCCAGCTCACTACAGGGATACAATGAGCAGTTCTTC.

The rearrangement uses TRBV6-4 and TRBJ1-1; D unclear. Trimming removed 6 bases at V and 0 bases at J, with 8 bases between. CDR3 size: 13 residues. The V gene's germline CDR1 is MRHNA and CDR2 SNTAGT. Written as DNA, the CDR3 is TGTGCCAGCAGCCCTAGTTTGAACACTGAAGCTTTCTTT. Its protein is CASSPSLNTEAFF.

This clone was recorded a few times. The J gene is TRBJ1-1, the V gene TRBV2; maybe TRBD1 (6 bases). Germline V CDR1 and CDR2: SNHLY, FYNNEI. The CDR3 is made up of 13 amino acids. Trimming removed 6 bases at V and 4 bases at J, with 12 bases between. The CDR3 is CASRVGAGTEAFF. The CDR3 nucleotides are TGTGCCAGCAGAGTGGGGGCTGGCACTGAAGCTTTCTTT.

The chain employs TRBV7-2 and TRBJ2-2; perhaps TRBD2 as D (5 bases). The CDR3 consists of 17 residues. Trimming removed 5 bases at V and 3 bases at J, with 19 bases between. Germline CDR1 SGHTA, CDR2 FQGNSA. The CDR3 sequence is CASSPYLGLAYTGELFF. In nucleotides, the CDR3 is TGTGCCAGCAGCCCATACCTCGGACTGGCTTACACCGGGGAGCTGTTTTTT. Drawing the rest from reference TRBV7-2 and TRBJ2-2, the complete variable domain is GAGVSQSPSNKVTEKGKDVELRCDPISGHTALYWYRQSLGQGLEFLIYFQGNSAPDKSGLPSDRFSAERTGGSVSTLTIQRTQQEDSAVYLCASSPYLGLAYTGELFFGEGSRLTVL.

V usage is TRBV11-2 and J usage is TRBJ2-1, with D tentatively TRBD2 (6 bases). V was shortened by 0 bases and J by 10 bases, with 10 bases between the two germline ends. CDR3 length: 13 amino acids. Germline V gene sequence: CDR1 SGHAT, CDR2 FQNNGV. The CDR3 is CASSLERDLEQFF. CDR3 DNA: TGTGCCAGCAGCTTAGAGCGGGATTTGGAGCAGTTCTTC.

CDR3 sequence (DNA): TGTGCCAGCAGCTTAGTGGGCAGGATGAACACTGAAGCTTTCTTT. Encoded protein: CASSLVGRMNTEAFF. The chain uses TRBV7-9 and TRBJ1-1; D is unresolved. Between the trimmed V and J ends, which lost 1 base and 0 bases, there was a span of 9 bases. Germline V gives CDR1 SEHNR, CDR2 FQNEAQ (reference sequence). CDR3 size: 15 residues.

The V call is TRBV18, the J call TRBJ2-3, with 9 nucleotides matching TRBD1. The CDR3 loop spans 16 amino acids. After removal of 4 bases from V and 4 bases from J, the junction contained 9 bases not matched to a gene. Germline loops: CDR1 KGHSH, CDR2 LQKENI. CDR3 nucleotides: TGTGCCAGCTCACTCCTCGGGACAGGGCACGCAGATACGCAGTATTTT. Translated: CASSLLGTGHADTQYF.

The rearrangement joins TRBV7-8 to TRBJ2-2; D perhaps matches TRBD2 (6 bases). In germline, CDR1 is SGHVS, CDR2 FQNEAQ. Trimming cost V 6 bases and J 3 bases, with 14 bases left between them. The CDR3 runs 15 residues. CDR3 region: CASSGDFRYTGELFF. As DNA, the CDR3 is TGTGCCAGCAGTGGGGACTTTCGGTACACCGGGGAGCTGTTTTTT.

The V and J genes are TRBV28 and TRBJ1-3; the D is unclear. Germline assignment: CDR1 MDHEN and CDR2 SYDVKM. CDR3 length: 18 amino acids. Trimming shortened V by 0 bases and J by 0 bases, and 15 bases separated the two germline ends. The CDR3 sequence: CASSLWGVGVFSGNTIYF. Here the CDR3 DNA reads TGTGCCAGCAGTTTATGGGGCGTAGGCGTATTCTCTGGAAACACCATATATTTT.

The table lists this clone with a count of one. This chain joins TRBV6-5 and TRBJ1-5, with D unresolved. The CDR3 extends over 15 amino acids. Trimming took 5 bases from V and 0 from J, leaving 11 bases between them. Per the germline V gene, CDR1 is MNHEY and CDR2 is SVGAGI. CDR3 bases: TGTGCCAGCAGTCCAGTAGCAGATAGCAATCAGCCCCAGCATTTT. Its translation: CASSPVADSNQPQHF.

This rearrangement joins TRBV28 to TRBJ1-4; possible D gene TRBD1, 5 bases. The length of the CDR3 is 15 residues. The germline V gene has CDR1 MDHEN and CDR2 SYDVKM. Trimming took off 8 bases at V and 5 bases at J, with 18 bases between the two ends. DNA of the CDR3: TGTGCCAGCGGGACCGGGGGGTCGGGAAATGAAAAACTGTTTTTT. Translation gives CASGTGGSGNEKLFF. The whole variable domain, filled in from reference TRBV28 and TRBJ1-4, reads DVKVTQSSRYLVKRTGEKVFLECVQDMDHENMFWYRQDPGLGLRLIYFSYDVKMKEKGDIPEGYSVSREKKERFSLILESASTNQTSMYLCASGTGGSGNEKLFFGSGTQLSVL.

The chain has TRBV27 and TRBJ1-1; tentatively, D is TRBD1 (5 bases). CDR1 MNHEY and CDR2 SMNVEV come from the germline V gene (reference sequence). The CDR3 consists of 13 residues. With 5 bases removed from V and 5 bases from J, the gap between germline ends came to 12 bases. The CDR3 coding sequence is TGTGCCAGCAGTCGACACGGGGGGACTGAAGCTTTCTTT. Its protein product is CASSRHGGTEAFF.

This clone has just one count. The rearrangement uses TRBV11-2 and TRBJ2-7, with 9 nucleotides matching TRBD1. V lost 3 bases, J lost 3 bases, and 6 bases stayed unmatched. Per the germline V gene, CDR1 is SGHAT and CDR2 is FQNNGV. The CDR3 length is 15 residues. CDR3 sequence reads: CASSLRQGVVYEQYF. The CDR3 DNA is TGTGCCAGCAGCTTGAGACAGGGGGTTGTCTACGAGCAGTACTTC.

The chain combines TRBV7-2 with TRBJ2-7; no firm D call. V was shortened by 2 bases and J by 4 bases, with 12 bases between the two germline ends. The germline V gene has CDR1 SGHTA and CDR2 FQGNSA. The CDR3 totals 14 residues. The DNA of the CDR3 is TGTGCCAGCAGCTTATCGTCCCACATATACGAGCAGTACTTC. Its translation is CASSLSSHIYEQYF.

The CDR3 DNA reads as TGTGCCAGCAGCGCAGCCCTGACATTCTATGGCTACACCTTC. Encoded protein: CASSAALTFYGYTF. The rearrangement uses TRBV9 and TRBJ1-2; no definite D call. Germline V gives CDR1 SGDLS, CDR2 YYNGEE. With 3 bases removed from V and 4 bases from J, the gap between germline ends came to 13 bases. The CDR3 sequence is 14 residues long.

This chain connects TRBV27 to TRBJ2-4; D might be TRBD2 (6 bases). The CDR3 has 16 amino acids. V was cut by 4 bases and J by 3 bases, with 16 bases left in between. Per the germline V gene, CDR1 is MNHEY and CDR2 is SMNVEV (reference sequence). The CDR3 region is CASSSNVGGGKNIQYF. The CDR3 DNA is TGTGCCAGCAGTTCCAACGTGGGGGGTGGCAAAAACATTCAGTACTTC.